This T cell receptor beta chain is from a study of beta chain features in type 1 diabetes. About the research overall: Some 99 million sorted cells were examined across all samples.

The CDR3 covers 16 residues. The V gene lost 5 bases and the J gene lost 5 bases, with 19 bases spanning the gap. The germline V gene has CDR1 SGHNT and CDR2 YENEEA. Overall study findings and caveats: More deletions and fewer insertions at VDJ junctions were seen in type 1 diabetes patients. Although PCR might favor shorter templates, it would do so equally in patients and controls. Significant though moderate, a shortening of TCRB CDR3s appeared in all four CD4+ subsets of Type 1 diabetes patients.

Notes on this clone: Its cognate antigen is unknown.

Reverse transcribing all isolated RNA meant expressed TCRB transcripts were sequenced. Method: immunoSEQ multiplex PCR; TCRdb's copy keeps in-frame clones and lacks some. The data show about 280,000 clones, roughly 15% seen once. One heparinised blood draw averaging roughly 120 mL was given by each donor. Sequenced sample: naive CD4+ T cells from blood. The receptor comes from a man aged 18 to 35 with type 1 diabetes. The chain uses TRBV11-3 and TRBJ2-1, with a possible D match to TRBD2 (5 bases). CDR3 bases: TGTGCCAGCAGCCCCCAGTGGGGAGACCCTAACAATGAGCAGTTCTTC. It is translated as CASSPQWGDPNNEQFF.